The rows below give T cell receptor beta chains drawn from one sample of a study of a mutant IDH1 vaccine in newly diagnosed glioma. Their target antigens are unknown. Clones were read by immunoSEQ multiplex PCR, and TCRdb kept only the in-frame ones, dropping some. This table holds about 41,000 clones, 80% to 90% found once. The source was PBMCs, collected from a glioma patient whose treatment included an IDH1 peptide vaccine. The receptor source for this set is a man aged 35 to 55 with glioma. CDR3s include the opening cysteine and the closing phenylalanine or tryptophan. The order of the fields is D gene, clone size, J gene, V gene, CDR3 length, CDR3 protein, CDR3 DNA. The D gene is left open where the match is weak. Rows give clone size only sometimes, using once, few, many, or a class for an expanded clone.

.	.	TRBJ1-5	TRBV28	15	CASSYGGAMGQPQHF	TGTGCCAGCAGTTATGGGGGGGCTATGGGTCAGCCCCAGCATTTT
.	.	TRBJ1-2	TRBV5-1	14	CASSLEAGNYGYTF	TGCGCCAGCAGCTTGGAGGCAGGAAACTATGGCTACACCTTC
TRBD1	.	TRBJ1-1	TRBV19	14	CASTRDRLNTEAFF	TGTGCCAGTACTCGGGACAGGCTGAACACTGAAGCTTTCTTT
.	.	TRBJ2-7	TRBV6-6	15	CASSSPPGDSYEQYF	TGTGCCAGCAGTTCTCCTCCGGGGGACTCCTACGAGCAGTACTTC
TRBD2	.	TRBJ2-7	TRBV11-2	14	CASSAGLAGYEQYF	TGTGCCAGCAGCGCGGGACTAGCGGGGTACGAGCAGTACTTC
TRBD1	.	TRBJ2-7	TRBV9	14	CASSVGGGHYEQYF	TGTGCCAGCAGCGTAGGAGGGGGCCACTACGAGCAGTACTTC
TRBD2	.	TRBJ2-3	TRBV7-3	15	CASSSLAARTDTQYF	TGTGCCAGCAGCTCCCTAGCGGCACGCACAGATACGCAGTATTTT
TRBD1	.	TRBJ2-3	TRBV7-9	16	CASSFGTVSSTDTQYF	TGTGCCAGCAGCTTCGGGACAGTCTCTAGCACAGATACGCAGTATTTT
.	.	TRBJ2-6	TRBV18	15	CASSPRISGANVLTF	TGTGCCAGCTCACCCCGAATCTCTGGGGCCAACGTCCTGACTTTC
TRBD2	.	TRBJ2-2	TRBV9	15	CASSVGGANTGELFF	TGTGCCAGCAGCGTCGGGGGGGCGAACACCGGGGAGCTGTTTTTT
.	.	TRBJ2-3	TRBV7-2	12	CASSFSTDTQYF	TGTGCCAGCAGCTTTAGCACAGATACGCAGTATTTT
TRBD2	.	TRBJ2-2	TRBV5-1	18	CASSQGLAGVTWSGELFF	TGCGCCAGCAGCCAAGGACTAGCGGGTGTCACCTGGTCCGGGGAGCTGTTTTTT
TRBD2	.	TRBJ2-5	TRBV13	14	CASSVAGEWRTQYF	TGTGCCAGCAGCGTGGCGGGAGAATGGAGGACCCAGTACTTC
TRBD1	.	TRBJ1-2	TRBV13	14	CASSSAGQLYGYTF	TGTGCCAGCAGCTCTGCGGGACAGCTTTATGGCTACACCTTC
TRBD1	.	TRBJ2-5	TRBV28	15	CASSFPKTGAETQYF	TGTGCCAGCAGTTTCCCAAAGACAGGGGCAGAGACCCAGTACTTC
TRBD2	.	TRBJ2-5	TRBV2	14	CASPGGTTQETQYF	TGTGCCAGCCCGGGCGGGACTACCCAAGAGACCCAGTACTTC
.	.	TRBJ1-1	TRBV2	13	CASKADMNTEAFF	TGTGCCAGCAAAGCAGATATGAACACTGAAGCTTTCTTT
.	.	TRBJ2-5	TRBV6-4	17	CASSDGPGRRAKETQYF	TGTGCCAGCAGTGACGGACCGGGCCGCAGGGCTAAAGAGACCCAGTACTTC
TRBD1	.	TRBJ1-1	TRBV28	16	CASSFGTGGAYTEAFF	TGTGCCAGCAGCTTTGGGACAGGGGGCGCTTACACTGAAGCTTTCTTT
TRBD1	.	TRBJ1-5	TRBV7-2	15	CASSSGTGKNQPQHF	TGTGCCAGCAGCTCCGGGACAGGAAAAAATCAGCCCCAGCATTTT
.	.	TRBJ2-3	TRBV6-1	16	CASSARSTGRADTQYF	TGTGCCAGCAGTGCCCGCTCTACAGGACGAGCAGATACGCAGTATTTT
TRBD1	once	TRBJ1-6	TRBV6-5	15	CASSSGTVLNSPLHF	TGTGCCAGCAGCTCCGGGACAGTGCTCAATTCACCCCTCCACTTT
TRBD1	.	TRBJ1-2	TRBV19	15	CASSDYRGWSYGYTF	TGTGCCAGTAGTGATTACAGGGGCTGGAGCTATGGCTACACCTTC
TRBD2	.	TRBJ2-5	TRBV5-1	18	CASSSGTSGGAPKETQYF	TGCGCCAGCAGTTCCGGGACTAGCGGGGGGGCGCCGAAAGAGACCCAGTACTTC
TRBD1	.	TRBJ1-2	TRBV6-5	14	CASSHWTGLDGYTF	TGTGCCAGCAGTCATTGGACAGGGCTTGATGGCTACACCTTC
.	.	TRBJ2-3	TRBV6-5	12	CASSGTTDTQYF	TGTGCCAGCAGTGGGACCACAGATACGCAGTATTTT
.	.	TRBJ2-3	TRBV29-1	15	CSVDDDRRSTDTQYF	TGCAGCGTGGATGATGACAGGCGAAGCACAGATACGCAGTATTTT
.	.	TRBJ2-7	TRBV5-1	13	CASSLGGPYEQYF	TGCGCCAGCAGCTTGGGAGGACCCTACGAGCAGTACTTC
TRBD1	.	TRBJ2-4	TRBV7-2	16	CASSRQGRVAKNIQYF	TGTGCCAGCAGTCGACAGGGGAGAGTAGCCAAAAACATTCAGTACTTC
.	.	TRBJ2-7	TRBV7-9	13	CASSLVGGYEQYF	TGTGCCAGCAGCTTAGTCGGGGGTTACGAGCAGTACTTC
TRBD1	.	TRBJ2-2	TRBV19	14	CASRQDRSTGELFF	TGTGCCAGTAGACAGGACAGGAGCACCGGGGAGCTGTTTTTT
.	few	TRBJ2-1	TRBV6-6	12	CASSYSWNEQFF	TGTGCCAGCAGTTACTCGTGGAATGAGCAGTTCTTC
.	few	TRBJ1-5	TRBV19	14	CASSIDRSNQPQHF	TGTGCCAGTAGTATAGACAGAAGCAATCAGCCCCAGCATTTT
TRBD1	.	TRBJ1-6	TRBV30	14	CAWGRDRNNSPLHF	TGTGCCTGGGGACGGGACAGAAATAATTCACCCCTCCACTTT
.	.	TRBJ2-3	TRBV7-2	15	CASSLAGGATDTQYF	TGTGCCAGCAGCTTAGCGGGGGGGGCAACAGATACGCAGTATTTT
TRBD2	.	TRBJ2-1	TRBV6-6	14	CASRPSGIYNEQFF	TGTGCCAGCAGGCCCAGCGGGATCTACAATGAGCAGTTCTTC
.	.	TRBJ1-1	TRBV18	16	CASSALKTRLNTEAFF	TGTGCCAGCTCAGCGCTTAAAACTCGTCTGAACACTGAAGCTTTCTTT